This T cell receptor (beta chain) is drawn from a study of blood T cell repertoires in COVID-19. The CDR3 totals 17 residues. Germline V gene data show CDR1 as SGHTA and CDR2 as FQGNSA. Trimming took 2 bases from V and 0 from J; bases not matched to a gene: 4. TCRdb's copy holds only in-frame clones and misses some; the assay was immunoSEQ multiplex PCR. The sample has 45,000 to 60,000 clones, about 89% seen once. The chain employs TRBV7-2 and TRBJ1-3, with 10 positions matching TRBD1. Sequenced: peripheral blood. The sequence derives from a human donor in a cohort sampled during active COVID-19. CDR3 DNA sequence: TGTGCCAGCAGCTTACAGACAGGGGGCGTCTCTGGAAACACCATATATTTT. Translating it yields CASSLQTGGVSGNTIYF. Using reference TRBV7-2 and TRBJ1-3 for the parts outside the CDR3, the full variable domain is GAGVSQSPSNKVTEKGKDVELRCDPISGHTALYWYRQSLGQGLEFLIYFQGNSAPDKSGLPSDRFSAERTGGSVSTLTIQRTQQEDSAVYLCASSLQTGGVSGNTIYFGEGSWLTVV.